The clone carrying this T cell receptor (beta chain) was recorded a few times. This specimen belongs to a study of blood T cell repertoires in COVID-19. CDR1 and CDR2 from the germline V gene are ENHRY and SYGVKD. J gave up 2 bases and V 3 bases, and 6 bases lay outside the gene matches. The CDR3 runs 15 residues. TCRdb keeps only in-frame clones here, not all; method: immunoSEQ multiplex PCR. The sample lists about 73,000 clones, 77% occurring once. This receptor was obtained from an older man with COVID-19, enrolled during active disease. The V gene is TRBV10-3, the J gene TRBJ2-7; 8 bases are a match to TRBD1. The sample taken for sequencing was peripheral blood. CDR3 in DNA: TGTGCCATCAGTGAAGGGGACAGGCAACCCTACGAGCAGTACTTC. It is translated as CAISEGDRQPYEQYF.